Listed below are T cell receptor beta chains from one sample, sequenced in a study of cytomegalovirus exposure and HLA in healthy donors. The method was immunoSEQ multiplex PCR; TCRdb's version includes in-frame clones alone and lacks a portion of them. The sample yields roughly 120,000 clones, approximately 79% seen once. The sequenced sample consisted of PBMCs. Every receptor here comes from a man aged 50-60 years in good health and CMV-seropositive. CDR3s include the opening cysteine and the closing phenylalanine or tryptophan. The D gene is left open where the match is weak. The size entry is marked missing in some rows and otherwise reads once, few, many or a size class.

DNA: TGTGCCAGCACCCAGGGGAACATTCAGTACTTC; CDR3: CASTQGNIQYF; length: 11; size: once; J: TRBJ2-4; V: TRBV6-5; D: .
DNA: TGTGCCAGCTCACCCTCAGTACCGACAGTCAAGGGGATGAACACTGAAGCTTTCTTT; CDR3: CASSPSVPTVKGMNTEAFF; length: 19; size: once; J: TRBJ1-1; V: TRBV18; D: .
DNA: TGTGCCAGCAGCGGGCAGGATTCTGGAAACACCATATATTTT; CDR3: CASSGQDSGNTIYF; length: 14; size: .; J: TRBJ1-3; V: TRBV7-9; D: .
DNA: TGTGCCAGCAGCTTAGGGGTACTAGCGGGAGGATCCACAGATACGCAGTATTTT; CDR3: CASSLGVLAGGSTDTQYF; length: 18; size: .; J: TRBJ2-3; V: TRBV7-9; D: TRBD2
DNA: TGTGCCAGCAGTCCCTATAGCAATCAGCCCCAGCATTTT; CDR3: CASSPYSNQPQHF; length: 13; size: .; J: TRBJ1-5; V: TRBV28; D: .
DNA: TGCGCCAGCAGCCCACTGACAGGGATCCCTGAAGCTTTCTTT; CDR3: CASSPLTGIPEAFF; length: 14; size: few; J: TRBJ1-1; V: TRBV5-1; D: TRBD1
DNA: TGTGCCAGCAGCTTGCCTCCAGGCTACCCCCCCTACGAGCAGTACTTC; CDR3: CASSLPPGYPPYEQYF; length: 16; size: .; J: TRBJ2-7; V: TRBV5-4; D: .
DNA: TGTGCCAGCAGCACCCCGACTAGCGGGCGCACAGATACGCAGTATTTT; CDR3: CASSTPTSGRTDTQYF; length: 16; size: .; J: TRBJ2-3; V: TRBV13; D: TRBD2
DNA: TGTGCTAGCAGCTTAGCTAGCGGGAGTTCCTACAATGAGCAGTTCTTC; CDR3: CASSLASGSSYNEQFF; length: 16; size: .; J: TRBJ2-1; V: TRBV7-7; D: TRBD2
DNA: TGTGCCAGCTCACCCGGACAGGTGGGCCCCGGGGAGCTGTTTTTT; CDR3: CASSPGQVGPGELFF; length: 15; size: .; J: TRBJ2-2; V: TRBV18; D: TRBD1
DNA: TGTGCCAGCAGGCGACAGGGGGGGGGTAGCGGGTATCTTAATTGGCAGTTCTTC; CDR3: CASRRQGGGSGYLNWQFF; length: 18; size: .; J: TRBJ2-1; V: TRBV27; D: TRBD1
DNA: TGCGCCAGCAGCCCAATAGACAGGCCGAACACTGAAGCTTTCTTT; CDR3: CASSPIDRPNTEAFF; length: 15; size: .; J: TRBJ1-1; V: TRBV4-1; D: .
DNA: TGTGCCAGCAGACTACAGGGGACGCAGTATTTT; CDR3: CASRLQGTQYF; length: 11; size: .; J: TRBJ2-3; V: TRBV6-1; D: TRBD1
DNA: TGCGCCAGCAGCTGGGAGGGAAGCTCCTACGAGCAGTACTTC; CDR3: CASSWEGSSYEQYF; length: 14; size: few; J: TRBJ2-7; V: TRBV5-1; D: TRBD2
DNA: TGTGCCAGCAGTTTGGCGGGGGGCGGGGCGGGCAATCAGCCCCAGCATTTT; CDR3: CASSLAGGGAGNQPQHF; length: 17; size: .; J: TRBJ1-5; V: TRBV27; D: .
DNA: TGTGCCAGCAGAACCACCCGGGACACCAACACCGGGGAGCTGTTTTTT; CDR3: CASRTTRDTNTGELFF; length: 16; size: .; J: TRBJ2-2; V: TRBV19; D: .
DNA: TGTGCCAGCAGCAGGGGAGCCAAAAACATTCAGTACTTC; CDR3: CASSRGAKNIQYF; length: 13; size: .; J: TRBJ2-4; V: TRBV7-2; D: .
DNA: TGTGCCAGCAGCCCCGGACAGGGCCGACGCTACACCTTC; CDR3: CASSPGQGRRYTF; length: 13; size: .; J: TRBJ1-2; V: TRBV6-1; D: TRBD1
DNA: TGTGCCAGCAGAGTAGCGGGAGAAGGGCCCTACGAGCAGTACTTC; CDR3: CASRVAGEGPYEQYF; length: 15; size: .; J: TRBJ2-7; V: TRBV6-4; D: TRBD2
DNA: TGTGCCAGCAAGCCACTTGGGACAGGGCAGGAGACCCAGTACTTC; CDR3: CASKPLGTGQETQYF; length: 15; size: once; J: TRBJ2-5; V: TRBV27; D: TRBD1
DNA: TGTGCCAGCCGCCCGGGCGGGAATTCACCCCTCCACTTT; CDR3: CASRPGGNSPLHF; length: 13; size: few; J: TRBJ1-6; V: TRBV6-4; D: .
DNA: TGTGCCCACGATTACATGGGGTCCACCCCGGGGTACAATGAGCAGTTCTTC; CDR3: CAHDYMGSTPGYNEQFF; length: 17; size: .; J: TRBJ2-1; V: TRBV7-9; D: .
DNA: TGCAGCGTTGGATACTCCAGGGCAGAAGCTTTCTTT; CDR3: CSVGYSRAEAFF; length: 12; size: .; J: TRBJ1-1; V: TRBV29-1; D: .
DNA: TGTGCCAGCAGCGTAGCTAACTCGTGGGGGCCGAACACTGAAGCTTTCTTT; CDR3: CASSVANSWGPNTEAFF; length: 17; size: few; J: TRBJ1-1; V: TRBV9; D: .
DNA: TGTGCCAGCAGCCCGGACAGCCGTTTTTACAATGAGCAGTTCTTC; CDR3: CASSPDSRFYNEQFF; length: 15; size: few; J: TRBJ2-1; V: TRBV7-6; D: .
DNA: TGTGCCAGCAGTGAGAGGCCGGCCGCCTATGGCTACACCTTC; CDR3: CASSERPAAYGYTF; length: 14; size: .; J: TRBJ1-2; V: TRBV2; D: .
DNA: TGTGCCAGCAGTCGTCCGGAGGGGTCTTTCTTT; CDR3: CASSRPEGSFF; length: 11; size: .; J: TRBJ1-1; V: TRBV6-6; D: .
DNA: TGCGCCAGCACCTCCGGCGCAGGGGAAGGGGAAAAACTGTTTTTT; CDR3: CASTSGAGEGEKLFF; length: 15; size: .; J: TRBJ1-4; V: TRBV5-1; D: .
DNA: TGTGCCAGCAGTTCGTTACAGGGGAACACTGAAGCTTTCTTT; CDR3: CASSSLQGNTEAFF; length: 14; size: .; J: TRBJ1-1; V: TRBV27; D: .
DNA: TGTGCCAGCAGCTTCGACAGGGTCGGTGAAAAACTGTTTTTT; CDR3: CASSFDRVGEKLFF; length: 14; size: .; J: TRBJ1-4; V: TRBV14; D: TRBD1
DNA: TGTGCCAGCAGCACCGGGACAGGGGCAGGCGAGACCCAGTACTTC; CDR3: CASSTGTGAGETQYF; length: 15; size: .; J: TRBJ2-5; V: TRBV9; D: TRBD1
DNA: TGTGCCAGCAGCCTATCGACAGGGGCATGGAACACTGAAGCTTTCTTT; CDR3: CASSLSTGAWNTEAFF; length: 16; size: few; J: TRBJ1-1; V: TRBV27; D: TRBD1
DNA: TGTGCCAGCAGCACCCCAGGACTAGCGACTTACAATGAGCAGTTCTTC; CDR3: CASSTPGLATYNEQFF; length: 16; size: .; J: TRBJ2-1; V: TRBV11-3; D: TRBD2
DNA: TGTGCCAGCTCACCACTCGAGGACAGCGAGCAGTACTTC; CDR3: CASSPLEDSEQYF; length: 13; size: .; J: TRBJ2-7; V: TRBV18; D: .
DNA: TGTGCCAGCAGCCAAACCCCCTGGACTAGCGGAACTCAAGAGACCCAGTACTTC; CDR3: CASSQTPWTSGTQETQYF; length: 18; size: few; J: TRBJ2-5; V: TRBV28; D: TRBD2
DNA: TGCGCCAGCGGATATCCCCGTGAGGCGAACCTCCCGGATACGCAGTATTTT; CDR3: CASGYPREANLPDTQYF; length: 17; size: .; J: TRBJ2-3; V: TRBV5-1; D: .
DNA: TGCAGCGTTGAGGGACAGGGTCGAGATACGCAGTATTTT; CDR3: CSVEGQGRDTQYF; length: 13; size: .; J: TRBJ2-3; V: TRBV29-1; D: TRBD1
DNA: TGCGCCAGCAGCCACTCCCTTCATATGACAGGGGGGGGACAGCCCCAGCATTTT; CDR3: CASSHSLHMTGGGQPQHF; length: 18; size: .; J: TRBJ1-5; V: TRBV4-3; D: TRBD1
DNA: TGTGCCAGCTCACCAAGACTAGCGGAATTAGATACGCAGTATTTT; CDR3: CASSPRLAELDTQYF; length: 15; size: few; J: TRBJ2-3; V: TRBV18; D: TRBD2
DNA: TGTGCCAGCAGTTTGAGGACAGGGGGCGCAAATTTCCCCTACGAGCAGTACTTC; CDR3: CASSLRTGGANFPYEQYF; length: 18; size: .; J: TRBJ2-7; V: TRBV27; D: TRBD1
DNA: TGCAGCGCCGAGACTAGCGGGAGAGGCTACGAGCAGTACTTC; CDR3: CSAETSGRGYEQYF; length: 14; size: .; J: TRBJ2-7; V: TRBV29-1; D: TRBD2
DNA: TGTGCCAGCAGCTTAAGAGAGTTGATCGGCTCTGGAAACACCATATATTTT; CDR3: CASSLRELIGSGNTIYF; length: 17; size: .; J: TRBJ1-3; V: TRBV11-2; D: .
DNA: TGCGCCAGCAGCTTGCAGGGTACGAATTCACCCCTCCACTTT; CDR3: CASSLQGTNSPLHF; length: 14; size: .; J: TRBJ1-6; V: TRBV5-1; D: .
DNA: TGTGCCAGCAGTTTATCTCCAGGGCGTAGGGAAGCTTTCTTT; CDR3: CASSLSPGRREAFF; length: 14; size: .; J: TRBJ1-1; V: TRBV27; D: .
DNA: TGTGCCAGTAGTAACCAGGGAGGCAATGGCTACACCTTC; CDR3: CASSNQGGNGYTF; length: 13; size: .; J: TRBJ1-2; V: TRBV19; D: .
DNA: TGTGCCAGCAGCTTACCCGGGGAGCAGTACTTC; CDR3: CASSLPGEQYF; length: 11; size: .; J: TRBJ2-7; V: TRBV7-9; D: .
DNA: TGTGCCAGCAGCGTAGCTACAGGAGTCACCGGGGAGCTGTTTTTT; CDR3: CASSVATGVTGELFF; length: 15; size: .; J: TRBJ2-2; V: TRBV9; D: .
DNA: TGTGCCAGCAGCTTAGTGGCGGGAACCTACGAGCAGTACTTC; CDR3: CASSLVAGTYEQYF; length: 14; size: .; J: TRBJ2-7; V: TRBV11-2; D: .
DNA: TGTGCCAGCATAAGCCAGGGGGCCGGTGAAGCTTTCTTT; CDR3: CASISQGAGEAFF; length: 13; size: .; J: TRBJ1-1; V: TRBV6-5; D: TRBD1
DNA: TGTGCCAGCAGCAGAGTGGAGCAGTACTTC; CDR3: CASSRVEQYF; length: 10; size: .; J: TRBJ2-7; V: TRBV11-2; D: .
DNA: TGCGCCAGCAGCTTGATGACTAGCGGCACCGGGGAGCTGTTTTTT; CDR3: CASSLMTSGTGELFF; length: 15; size: .; J: TRBJ2-2; V: TRBV5-1; D: TRBD2
DNA: TGTGCCAGCAGTTACTCGAGACGGGATGAGCAGTTCTTC; CDR3: CASSYSRRDEQFF; length: 13; size: .; J: TRBJ2-1; V: TRBV6-5; D: .
DNA: TGCGCCAGCAGCCTCCCTACGGACAGGGGCGCCAGTAAGTCTGGAAACACCATATATTTT; CDR3: CASSLPTDRGASKSGNTIYF; length: 20; size: once; J: TRBJ1-3; V: TRBV4-1; D: TRBD1
DNA: TGTGCCAGCAAAAGGCCAGGGCCTAACACTGAAGCTTTCTTT; CDR3: CASKRPGPNTEAFF; length: 14; size: .; J: TRBJ1-1; V: TRBV6-5; D: .
DNA: TGTGCCAGCGGGGGACAGGAGAATGGCTACACCTTC; CDR3: CASGGQENGYTF; length: 12; size: .; J: TRBJ1-2; V: TRBV9; D: TRBD1
DNA: TGTGCCAGCAGTTACTCGACTAGCGGGACGACAGATACGCAGTATTTT; CDR3: CASSYSTSGTTDTQYF; length: 16; size: .; J: TRBJ2-3; V: TRBV6-5; D: TRBD2
DNA: TGTGCCAGCAGTTTTACAGGGCTGACTGAAGCTTTCTTT; CDR3: CASSFTGLTEAFF; length: 13; size: few; J: TRBJ1-1; V: TRBV28; D: .
DNA: TGCAGCGTTGGGACTAGCGACTACGAGCAGTACTTC; CDR3: CSVGTSDYEQYF; length: 12; size: .; J: TRBJ2-7; V: TRBV29-1; D: TRBD2
DNA: TGTGCCAGCAGCTCCCGAGGCACAGATACGCAGTATTTT; CDR3: CASSSRGTDTQYF; length: 13; size: .; J: TRBJ2-3; V: TRBV7-9; D: .
DNA: TGTGCCAGCAGCAGAACTAGCGGGGGGAGCCAAGAGACCCAGTACTTC; CDR3: CASSRTSGGSQETQYF; length: 16; size: .; J: TRBJ2-5; V: TRBV14; D: TRBD2